A single sample gave rise to the 27 T cell receptor beta chains below, sequenced in a study of T cells in Graves' hyperthyroidism and ophthalmopathy. What was amplified from RNA transcripts were TCR beta CDR3 regions. Researchers ran a first-round RT-PCR on the TCR CDR3 using the HTBI primer set. TCRdb re-derived calls from the multiplex PCR reads in MiXCR, one entry per CDR3 protein. Of about 360,000 distinct CDR3 sequences detected, about a fifth appear once; the ten largest clones hold 3% to 4%. Sample: blood. The source is a woman between 18 and 29 years old with Graves' hyperthyroidism.

Worth noting for this clonotype: Possible read error: a much larger clone is one base away. J is TRBJ1-1 and V is TRBV25-1; D may be TRBD1 (6 bases). The CDR3 length is 15 residues. Germline assignment: CDR1 MGHDK and CDR2 SYGVNS. This CDR3 is CASSESRTVDTEACF. Written as DNA, the CDR3 is TGTGCCAGCAGTGAATCCCGGACAGTGGACACTGAAGCTTGCTTT. The whole variable domain, remainder taken from reference TRBV25-1 and TRBJ1-1, is EADIYQTPRYLVIGTGKKITLECSQTMGHDKMYWYQQDPGMELHLIHYSYGVNSTEKGDLSSESTVSRIRTEHFPLTLESARPSHTSQYLCASSESRTVDTEACFGQGTRLTVV.

This clonotype was counted ten times or more. The chain is built from TRBV5-1 and TRBJ1-2; D call uncertain. In germline, CDR1 is SGHRS, CDR2 YFSETQ. The CDR3 is 14 residues long. V was trimmed by 3 bases and J by 2 bases, leaving 11 bases between them. CDR3 protein: CASSSWTGNYGYTF. CDR3 DNA sequence: TGCGCCAGCAGCTCTTGGACGGGAAACTATGGCTACACCTTC.

This clonotype showed up many times. An end of the junction differs from the germline gene, which may be a read error. The V and J genes are TRBV7-9 and TRBJ2-5; 7 bases fit TRBD1. The CDR3 contains 14 residues. CDR1 is SEHNR, CDR2 FQNEAQ, per germline (reference sequence). As DNA, the CDR3 is TGTGCCAGCAGCCTTCAGGGGGAGCAAGAGACCAAGTACTTC. Protein product: CASSLQGEQETKYF.

This clonotype was observed at least ten times. Written as DNA, the CDR3 is TGTGCCAGCAGTTACTTTTTCCGGGGGGCCCACACCGGGGAGCTGTTTTTT. The encoded protein is CASSYFFRGAHTGELFF. This sequence joins TRBV6-5 and TRBJ2-2, with D perhaps TRBD2 (7 bases). The germline V and J ends were trimmed by 1 base and 3 bases, with 15 bases remaining between them. Looked up from germline, CDR1 is MNHEY and CDR2 is SVGAGI. This CDR3 contains 17 residues.

There are many counts of this clonotype. The CDR3 region has the DNA TGTGCCAGCAGCCCAAATACGCCAGTCCAGGAGAACACTGAAGCTTTCTTT. It encodes CASSPNTPVQENTEAFF. The chain joins TRBV3-1 to TRBJ1-1; D is unresolved. The V gene's germline CDR1 is LGHDT and CDR2 YNNKEL (reference sequence). The CDR3 totals 17 residues. Trimming shortened V by 4 bases and J by 1 base, and 19 bases separated the two germline ends.

CDR3 in amino acids: CASSLGYGTPIYF. The CDR3 coding sequence is TGCGCCAGCAGCTTGGGATATGGGACCCCCATATATTTT. V usage is TRBV5-1 and J usage is TRBJ1-3, with a tentative D call TRBD1 (5 bases). This CDR3 is built from 13 residues. Trimming left V 0 bases short and J 11 bases short, with 12 bases between. Germline V lookup: CDR1 SGHRS, CDR2 YFSETQ.

This clonotype was detected ten times or more. This chain links TRBV6-1 with TRBJ2-6; D call uncertain. The CDR3 length is 15 residues. Germline assignment: CDR1 MNHNS and CDR2 SASEGT. The V end was cut by 6 bases, the J end by 3 bases, with 12 bases between. CDR3 DNA sequence: TGTGCCAGCAGACCACAACGGAATGGGGCCAACGTCCTGACTTTC. It yields the protein CASRPQRNGANVLTF.

This clonotype was seen ten or more times. The rearrangement joins TRBV28 to TRBJ2-7; D might be TRBD1 (7 bases). V was cut by 3 bases and J by 1 base, with 13 bases left in between. The length of the CDR3 is 15 residues. Germline assignment: CDR1 MDHEN and CDR2 SYDVKM. Here the CDR3 DNA reads TGTGCCAGCAGTTTGGGCGGGACAGAGTCCTACGAGCAGTACTTC. Residues: CASSLGGTESYEQYF.

The table lists this clonotype with many counts. This chain joins TRBV20-1 and TRBJ1-2; D is ambiguous. Germline assignment: CDR1 DFQATT and CDR2 SNEGSKA (reference sequence). The CDR3 length is 13 residues. The V end was cut by 1 base, the J end by 6 bases, with 12 bases between. Here the CDR3 reads CSARATQRDGYTF. CDR3 coding DNA: TGCAGTGCTAGAGCTACACAAAGGGATGGCTACACCTTC.

The CDR3 is CASLSGQGEAFF. CDR3 bases: TGCGCCAGTCTTTCGGGACAGGGCGAAGCTTTCTTT. This chain joins TRBV5-1 and TRBJ1-1; the match to TRBD1 covers 9 bases. The CDR3 runs 12 residues. J was trimmed by 8 bases and V by 8 bases; bases with no gene match: 7. Germline V gene data show CDR1 as SGHRS and CDR2 as YFSETQ.

In this sample, this clonotype turned up many times. Since a much larger clone is just one base distant, this may be a read error. The V and J genes are TRBV12-3 or TRBV12-4 and TRBJ1-2; TRBD1 is a possible D gene (5 bases). The CDR3 has 15 amino acids. V dropped 8 bases and J dropped 6 bases, with 22 bases sitting between them. CDR3 in DNA: TGTGCCAGCGGTATCAGGGAGGCGTTCGGCAATGGCTACACCTTC. Protein sequence: CASGIREAFGNGYTF.

This clonotype occurred many times. This sequence joins TRBV4-1 and TRBJ1-1; D is undetermined. With 0 bases removed from V and 0 bases from J, the gap between germline ends came to 11 bases. Germline V gene lookup returns CDR1 MGHRA and CDR2 YSYEKL. The CDR3 loop spans 16 amino acids. CDR3 sequence: CASSQEMFAMNTEAFF. The CDR3 nucleotides read TGCGCCAGCAGCCAAGAAATGTTTGCAATGAACACTGAAGCTTTCTTT.

The DNA for the CDR3 is TGTGCCAGCAGCACCCGGCCTTATGGCTACACCTTC. It yields the protein CASSTRPYGYTF. This chain uses TRBV12-3 or TRBV12-4 with TRBJ1-2; no firm D call. The CDR3 loop spans 12 amino acids. V lost 6 bases and J lost 5, with 10 bases in between.

In its sample, this clonotype was seen many times. This chain connects TRBV20-1 to TRBJ1-5; unclear D gene. Looked up from germline, CDR1 is DFQATT and CDR2 is SNEGSKA (reference sequence). V was cut by 3 bases and J by 0 bases, with 15 bases left in between. This CDR3 region has 16 residues. DNA of the CDR3: TGCAGTGCTAGCCTTGTCATGGGGATTAGCAATCAGCCCCAGCATTTT. It encodes CSASLVMGISNQPQHF.

The J gene is TRBJ2-7, the V gene TRBV25-1; 8 positions agree with TRBD1. After removal of 5 bases from V and 5 bases from J, the junction contained 23 bases not matched to a gene. From germline, CDR1 is MGHDK and CDR2 SYGVNS. CDR3 length: 19 residues. The CDR3 region has the DNA TGTGCCAGCAGTCCGCAGCTGGTTTCGGGACAGGTCCAGTGGGACGAGCAGTACTTC. Its translation is CASSPQLVSGQVQWDEQYF.

This sequence joins TRBV7-3 and TRBJ1-2; 9 positions agree with TRBD1. V shed 5 bases and J 8 bases; nucleotides not matched to a gene: 6. This CDR3 has 13 residues. Germline V gene lookup returns CDR1 SGHTA and CDR2 FQGTGA. CDR3 sequence reads: CASSTGQGWGYTF. In nucleotides, the CDR3 is TGTGCCAGCAGCACGGGACAGGGATGGGGCTACACCTTC.

This clonotype was detected only a few times. The rearrangement joins TRBV7-3 to TRBJ1-6; the D is unclear. V lost 2 bases and J 9 bases, leaving 14 bases between the germline ends. This CDR3 comprises 15 residues. Germline-derived CDR1 and CDR2 are SGHTA and FQGTGA. The CDR3 region has the DNA TGTGCCAGCAGCTTATGGGGATCTCAAGGTTCACCCCTCCACTTT. Its protein is CASSLWGSQGSPLHF.

The chain links TRBV30 to TRBJ1-4; tentatively, D is TRBD1 (5 bases). The CDR3 is made up of 14 amino acids. V lost 5 bases to trimming and J lost 8 bases, with 18 bases between them. In germline, CDR1 is GTSNPN, CDR2 SVGIG (reference sequence). The CDR3 here is CAWGRGRAEEKLFF. CDR3 in DNA: TGTGCCTGGGGGAGAGGCAGGGCAGAGGAAAAACTGTTTTTT. The variable domain in full, completed from reference TRBV30 and TRBJ1-4, reads SQTIHQWPATLVQPVGSPLSLECTVEGTSNPNLYWYRQAAGRGLQLLFYSVGIGQISSEVPQNLSASRPQDRQFILSSKKLLLSDSGFYLCAWGRGRAEEKLFFGSGTQLSVL.

This chain links TRBV20-1 with TRBJ2-7, with TRBD1 identical over 8 bases. J was trimmed by 1 base and V by 1 base; bases with no gene match: 9. This CDR3 is 16 amino acids long. CDR1 and CDR2 from the germline V gene are DFQATT and SNEGSKA (reference sequence). The CDR3 DNA sequence: TGCAGTGCTAGAGGCCTGGGACAGGCGAATTCCTACGAGCAGTACTTC. Amino acids: CSARGLGQANSYEQYF.

This clonotype was seen a few times. A junction end diverges from the germline sequence, so it may reflect a read error. The rearrangement links TRBV11-1 to TRBJ2-7, with 9 nucleotides matching TRBD2. The CDR3 runs to 17 residues. From germline, CDR1 is SGHAT and CDR2 FQDESV (reference sequence). CDR3 region: CASSVVLGGGASHEQYF. The CDR3, as DNA: TGTGCCAGCAGCGTCGTGCTAGGCGGGGGGGCCTCCCACGAGCAGTACTTC.

The sample holds many counts of this clonotype. The junction shows a germline mismatch at one end, possibly a read error. The gene calls are TRBV27 and TRBJ2-7; D is unclear. Per germline, CDR1 MNHEY and CDR2 SMNVEV (reference sequence). This CDR3 has 16 residues. DNA of the CDR3: TGTGCCAGCAGTATATCGGGTGGGGAAGTCTCCTACGAGCAGTACTTC. Translation gives CASSISGGEVSYEQYF.

This clonotype was detected a few times. A much larger clone lies one base from this, so it may be a read error. This chain links TRBV7-6 with TRBJ2-2; D is possibly TRBD2 (5 bases). Looked up from germline, CDR1 is SGHVS and CDR2 is FNYEAQ. CDR3 size: 17 residues. The CDR3 coding sequence is TGTGCCAGCAGCTTAATCCCAGGTCTGAACACTCCCGGGGAGCTGTGTTTT. Encoded protein: CASSLIPGLNTPGELCF.

The chain's CDR3 is CASSSDSRGQGYYEQYF. The CDR3 DNA reads as TGTGCCAGCAGCTCCGACTCCAGGGGACAGGGATACTACGAGCAGTACTTC. The chain couples TRBV13 to TRBJ2-7, with 9 bases identical to TRBD1. With V trimmed by 4 bases and J by 3 bases, 13 bases remained unmatched. In germline, CDR1 is PRHDT, CDR2 FYEKMQ (reference sequence). The CDR3 has 17 residues.

This clonotype was observed many times. The V and J genes are TRBV6-7 and TRBJ1-5, with TRBD1 as a possible D gene (5 bases). TRBV6-7 is reported as an ORF; its role is uncertain. The CDR3 covers 16 residues. Trimming shortened V by 1 base and J by 0 bases, and 10 bases separated the two germline ends. The chain's CDR3 is CASSYLAGDSNQPQHF. The DNA of the CDR3 is TGTGCCAGCAGTTACTTGGCGGGGGATAGCAATCAGCCCCAGCATTTT.

A remark on this clonotype: Compared with germline, one end of the junction differs, possibly owing to a read error. V gene TRBV20-1 combines with J gene TRBJ2-7, with D perhaps given as TRBD1 or TRBD2 (5 bases each). Germline CDR1 and CDR2: DFQATT and SNEGSKA (reference sequence). The CDR3 contains 13 residues. CDR3 residues: CSAKWDDYQGEHF. The CDR3 DNA follows: TGCAGTGCTAAGTGGGACGACTACCAAGGGGAGCACTTC.

This clonotype has ten or more counts. This rearrangement joins TRBV6-1 to TRBJ1-5; D ambiguous. CDR1 and CDR2 from the germline V gene are MNHNS and SASEGT. This CDR3 spans 15 amino acids. V lost 1 base and J lost 3, with 10 bases in between. CDR3 region: CASSEGRPTNQPQHF. CDR3 bases: TGTGCCAGCAGTGAAGGCCGGCCTACCAATCAGCCCCAGCATTTT.

This clonotype was counted at least ten times. The V gene is TRBV2, the J gene TRBJ2-2; no clear D gene. Trimming cost V 8 bases and J 2 bases, with 12 bases left between them. This CDR3 is built from 14 residues. Germline CDR1 and CDR2: SNHLY and FYNNEI. Written as DNA, the CDR3 is TGTGCCAGCTACGCAAGCAGCAACACCGGGGAGCTGTTTTTT. Protein sequence: CASYASSNTGELFF.